This entry is about one TCR beta chain. Measured with immunoSEQ multiplex PCR; TCRdb has only the in-frame clones, and not every one. Of 110,000 or so clones in the sample, roughly 85% were seen once. The data stem from a study of blood T cell repertoires in COVID-19. Turning to the study itself: Researchers got acute and convalescent COVID-19 samples from the United States, Italy and Spain. From T cells, B-cell-depleted T cells, or PBMCs came the material, which was cDNA or gDNA.

The sample taken for sequencing was peripheral blood. The TCR was taken from a human donor in a cohort sampled during active COVID-19.

The CDR3 loop reads CARPRGTQYF. In DNA, the CDR3 is TGTGCCAGACCACGGGGGACCCAGTACTTC. J is TRBJ2-5 and V is TRBV19; D perhaps matches TRBD2 (5 bases). The CDR3 is made up of 10 amino acids. Germline lookup yields CDR1 LNHDA and CDR2 SQIVND (reference sequence). Trimming stripped 9 bases from V and 7 bases from J, with 9 bases between.